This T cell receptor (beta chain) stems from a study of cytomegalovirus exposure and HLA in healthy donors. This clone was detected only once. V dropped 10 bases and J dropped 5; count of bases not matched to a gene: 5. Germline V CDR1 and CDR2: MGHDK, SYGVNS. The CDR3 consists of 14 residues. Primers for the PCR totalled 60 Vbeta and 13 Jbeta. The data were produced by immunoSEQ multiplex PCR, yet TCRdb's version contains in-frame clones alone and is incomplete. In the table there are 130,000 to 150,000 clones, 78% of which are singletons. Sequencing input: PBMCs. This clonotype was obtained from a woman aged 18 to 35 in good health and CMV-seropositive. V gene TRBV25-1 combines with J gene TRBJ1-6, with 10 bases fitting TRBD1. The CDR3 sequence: CAIRQGADNSPLHF. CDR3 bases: TGTGCCATCCGACAGGGGGCCGATAATTCACCCCTCCACTTT.